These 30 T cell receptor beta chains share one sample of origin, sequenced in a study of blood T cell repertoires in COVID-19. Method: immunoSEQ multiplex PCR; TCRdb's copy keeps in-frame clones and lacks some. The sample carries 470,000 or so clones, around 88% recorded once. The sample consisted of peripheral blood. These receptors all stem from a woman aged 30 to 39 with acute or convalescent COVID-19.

CDR3 protein: CASSPTPGVRFRETQYF. The CDR3 DNA is TGCGCCAGCAGCCCAACCCCAGGGGTGAGATTTCGGGAGACCCAGTACTTC. The chain combines TRBV4-1 with TRBJ2-5; D perhaps matches TRBD1 (6 bases). This CDR3 spans 17 amino acids. Germline CDR1 reads MGHRA; CDR2 reads YSYEKL. Trimming left V 4 bases short and J 5 bases short, with 23 bases between.

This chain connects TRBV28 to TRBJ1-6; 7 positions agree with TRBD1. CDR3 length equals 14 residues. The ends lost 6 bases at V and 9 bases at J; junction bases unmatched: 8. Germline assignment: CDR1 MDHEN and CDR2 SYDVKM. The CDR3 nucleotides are TGTGCCAGCAGGGAAGGGGGCGTCATTTCACCCCTCCACTTT. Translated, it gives CASREGGVISPLHF.

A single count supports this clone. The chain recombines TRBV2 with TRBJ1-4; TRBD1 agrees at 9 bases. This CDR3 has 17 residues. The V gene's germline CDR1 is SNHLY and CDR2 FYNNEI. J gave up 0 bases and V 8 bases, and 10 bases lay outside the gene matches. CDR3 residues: CASVEGQGFSTNEKLFF. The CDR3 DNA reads TGTGCCAGCGTAGAGGGACAGGGTTTTTCAACTAATGAAAAACTGTTTTTT.

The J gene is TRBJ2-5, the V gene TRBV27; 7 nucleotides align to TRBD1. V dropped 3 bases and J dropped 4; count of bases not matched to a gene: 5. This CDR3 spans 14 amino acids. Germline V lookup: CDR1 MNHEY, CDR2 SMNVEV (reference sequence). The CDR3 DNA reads TGTGCCAGCAGTTTTAGGACAGGAGGAGAGACCCAGTACTTC. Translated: CASSFRTGGETQYF.

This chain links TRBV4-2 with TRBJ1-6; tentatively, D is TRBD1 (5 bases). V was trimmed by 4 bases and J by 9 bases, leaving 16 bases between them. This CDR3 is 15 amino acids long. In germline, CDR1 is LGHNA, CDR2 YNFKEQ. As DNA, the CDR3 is TGTGCCAGCAGCCTCAGGGCAGCCGAAGGTTCACCCCTCCACTTT. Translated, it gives CASSLRAAEGSPLHF.

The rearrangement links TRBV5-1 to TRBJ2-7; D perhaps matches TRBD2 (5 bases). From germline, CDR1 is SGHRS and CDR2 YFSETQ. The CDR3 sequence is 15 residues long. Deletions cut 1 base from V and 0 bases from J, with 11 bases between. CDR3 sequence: CASSLRGEGSYEQYF. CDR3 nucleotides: TGCGCCAGCAGCTTGCGGGGAGAGGGCTCCTACGAGCAGTACTTC.

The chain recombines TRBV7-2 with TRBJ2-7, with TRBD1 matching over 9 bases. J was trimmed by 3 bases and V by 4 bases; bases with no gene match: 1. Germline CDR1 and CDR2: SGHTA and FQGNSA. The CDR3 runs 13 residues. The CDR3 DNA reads TGTGCCAGCAGCTACAGGGGGCACTACGAGCAGTACTTC. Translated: CASSYRGHYEQYF.

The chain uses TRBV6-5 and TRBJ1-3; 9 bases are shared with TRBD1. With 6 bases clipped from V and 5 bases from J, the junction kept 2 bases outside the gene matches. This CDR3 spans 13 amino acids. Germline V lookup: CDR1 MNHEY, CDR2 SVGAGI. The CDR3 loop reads CASRGTGRNTIYF. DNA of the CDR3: TGTGCCAGCAGGGGGACAGGGAGAAACACCATATATTTT.

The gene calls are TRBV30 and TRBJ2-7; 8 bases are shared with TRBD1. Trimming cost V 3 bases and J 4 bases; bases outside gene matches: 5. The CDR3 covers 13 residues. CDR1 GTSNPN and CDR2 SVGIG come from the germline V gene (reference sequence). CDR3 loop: CAWSRGHGYEQYF. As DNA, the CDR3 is TGTGCCTGGAGCAGGGGGCATGGGTACGAGCAGTACTTC.

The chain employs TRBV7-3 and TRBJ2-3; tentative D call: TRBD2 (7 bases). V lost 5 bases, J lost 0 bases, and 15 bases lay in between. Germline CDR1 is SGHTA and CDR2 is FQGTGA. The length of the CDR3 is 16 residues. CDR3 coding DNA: TGTGCCAGCAGCCAGGGGCCGGGGGGTAGCACAGATACGCAGTATTTT. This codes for CASSQGPGGSTDTQYF.

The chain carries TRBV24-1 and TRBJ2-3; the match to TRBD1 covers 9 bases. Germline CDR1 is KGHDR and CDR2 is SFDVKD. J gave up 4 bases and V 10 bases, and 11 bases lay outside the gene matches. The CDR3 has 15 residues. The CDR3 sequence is CATSHRGRVADTQYF. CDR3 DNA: TGTGCCACAAGCCACAGGGGGCGCGTCGCAGATACGCAGTATTTT.

The CDR3 DNA reads as TGTGCCAGCAGCCCATCGGGACAGGGGGGCAATGAGCAGTTCTTC. It yields the protein CASSPSGQGGNEQFF. This chain links TRBV7-6 with TRBJ2-1, with 11 bases fitting TRBD1. The length of the CDR3 is 15 residues. Germline CDR1 reads SGHVS; CDR2 reads FNYEAQ. V was clipped by 5 bases and J by 6 bases; unmatched bases: 6. Supplemented by reference TRBV7-6 and TRBJ2-1, the full variable domain reads GAGVSQSPRYKVTKRGQDVALRCDPISGHVSLYWYRQALGQGPEFLTYFNYEAQQDKSGLPNDRFSAERPEGSISTLTIQRTEQRDSAMYRCASSPSGQGGNEQFFGPGTRLTVL.

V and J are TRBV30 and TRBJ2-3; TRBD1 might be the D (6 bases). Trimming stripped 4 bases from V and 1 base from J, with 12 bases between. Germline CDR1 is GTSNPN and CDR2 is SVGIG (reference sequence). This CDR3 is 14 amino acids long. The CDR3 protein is CAWIRGSGTDTQYF. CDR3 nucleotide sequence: TGTGCCTGGATTAGGGGGTCGGGCACAGATACGCAGTATTTT. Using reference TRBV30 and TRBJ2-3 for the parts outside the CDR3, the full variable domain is SQTIHQWPATLVQPVGSPLSLECTVEGTSNPNLYWYRQAAGRGLQLLFYSVGIGQISSEVPQNLSASRPQDRQFILSSKKLLLSDSGFYLCAWIRGSGTDTQYFGPGTRLTVL.

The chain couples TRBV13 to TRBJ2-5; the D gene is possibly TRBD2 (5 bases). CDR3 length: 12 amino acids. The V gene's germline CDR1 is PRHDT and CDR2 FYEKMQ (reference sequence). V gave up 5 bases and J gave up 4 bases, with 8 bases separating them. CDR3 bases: TGTGCCAGCAGCAGCCGGGGAGAGACCCAGTACTTC. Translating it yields CASSSRGETQYF.

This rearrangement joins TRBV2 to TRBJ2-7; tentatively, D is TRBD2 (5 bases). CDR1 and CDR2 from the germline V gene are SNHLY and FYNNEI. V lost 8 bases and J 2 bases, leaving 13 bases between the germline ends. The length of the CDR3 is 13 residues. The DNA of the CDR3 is TGTGCCAGCGTCCTAGCTGGAACCTACGAGCAGTACTTC. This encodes CASVLAGTYEQYF.

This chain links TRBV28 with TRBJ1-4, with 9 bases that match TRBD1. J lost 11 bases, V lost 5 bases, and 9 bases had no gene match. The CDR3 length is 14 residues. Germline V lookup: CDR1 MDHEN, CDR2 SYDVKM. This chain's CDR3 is CASSQGQGSWKLFF. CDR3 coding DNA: TGTGCCAGCAGTCAGGGACAGGGATCGTGGAAACTGTTTTTT. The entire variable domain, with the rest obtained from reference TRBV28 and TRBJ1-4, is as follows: DVKVTQSSRYLVKRTGEKVFLECVQDMDHENMFWYRQDPGLGLRLIYFSYDVKMKEKGDIPEGYSVSREKKERFSLILESASTNQTSMYLCASSQGQGSWKLFFGSGTQLSVL.

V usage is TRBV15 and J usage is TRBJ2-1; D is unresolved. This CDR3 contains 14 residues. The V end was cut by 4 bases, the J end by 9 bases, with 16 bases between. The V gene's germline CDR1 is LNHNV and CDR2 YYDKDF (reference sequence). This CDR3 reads CATSKTLKDSEQFF. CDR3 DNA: TGTGCCACCAGCAAAACACTAAAGGATTCTGAGCAGTTCTTC. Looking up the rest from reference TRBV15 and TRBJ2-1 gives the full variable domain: DAMVIQNPRYQVTQFGKPVTLSCSQTLNHNVMYWYQQKSSQAPKLLFHYYDKDFNNEADTPDNFQSRRPNTSFCFLDIRSPGLGDTAMYLCATSKTLKDSEQFFGPGTRLTVL.

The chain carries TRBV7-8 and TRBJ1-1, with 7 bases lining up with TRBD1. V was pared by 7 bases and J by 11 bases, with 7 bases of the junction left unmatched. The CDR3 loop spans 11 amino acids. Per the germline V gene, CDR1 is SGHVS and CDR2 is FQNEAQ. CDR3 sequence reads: CASTPVRGAFF. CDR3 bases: TGTGCCAGCACCCCCGTCAGGGGGGCTTTCTTT.

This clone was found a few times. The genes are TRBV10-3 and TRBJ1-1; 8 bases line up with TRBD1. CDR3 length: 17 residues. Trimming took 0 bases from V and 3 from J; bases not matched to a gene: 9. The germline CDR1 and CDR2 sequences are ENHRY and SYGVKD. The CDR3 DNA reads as TGTGCCATCAGTGAGTCCCGGGGCAGGGGGCCCTACACTGAAGCTTTCTTT. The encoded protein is CAISESRGRGPYTEAFF.

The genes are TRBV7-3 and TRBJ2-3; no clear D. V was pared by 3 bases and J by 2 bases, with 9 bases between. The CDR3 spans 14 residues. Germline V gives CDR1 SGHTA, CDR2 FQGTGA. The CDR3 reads CASSFGLATDTQYF. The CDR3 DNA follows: TGTGCCAGCAGCTTTGGATTAGCCACAGATACGCAGTATTTT.

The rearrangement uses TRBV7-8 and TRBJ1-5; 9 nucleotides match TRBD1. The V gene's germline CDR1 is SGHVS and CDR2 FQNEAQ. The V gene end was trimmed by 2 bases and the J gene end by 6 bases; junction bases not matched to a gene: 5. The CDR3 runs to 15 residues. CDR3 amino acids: CASSLHRGQSQPQHF. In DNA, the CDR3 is TGTGCCAGCAGCTTACACAGGGGGCAGAGTCAGCCCCAGCATTTT.

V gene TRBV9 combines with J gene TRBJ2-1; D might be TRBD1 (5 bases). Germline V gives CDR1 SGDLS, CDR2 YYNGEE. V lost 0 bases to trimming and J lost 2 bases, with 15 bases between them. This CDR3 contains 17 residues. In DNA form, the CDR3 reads TGTGCCAGCAGCGTAGGAGGTGGAGACAGAACCTACAATGAGCAGTTCTTC. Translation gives CASSVGGGDRTYNEQFF. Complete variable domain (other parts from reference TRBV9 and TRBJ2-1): DSGVTQTPKHLITATGQRVTLRCSPRSGDLSVYWYQQSLDQGLQFLIQYYNGEERAKGNILERFSAQQFPDLHSELNLSSLELGDSALYFCASSVGGGDRTYNEQFFGPGTRLTVL.

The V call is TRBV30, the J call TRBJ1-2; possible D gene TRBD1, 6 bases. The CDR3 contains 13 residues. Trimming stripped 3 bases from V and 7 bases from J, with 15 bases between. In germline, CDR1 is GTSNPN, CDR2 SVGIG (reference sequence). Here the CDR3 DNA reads TGTGCCTGGAGGTCGACCGGGGGGCTTGGCTACACCTTC. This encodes CAWRSTGGLGYTF.

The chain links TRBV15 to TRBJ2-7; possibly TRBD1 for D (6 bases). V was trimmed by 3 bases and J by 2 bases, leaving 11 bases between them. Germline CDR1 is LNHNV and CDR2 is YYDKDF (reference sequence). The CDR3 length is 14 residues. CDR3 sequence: CATSSRDKPYEQYF. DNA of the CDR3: TGTGCCACCAGCAGTCGGGACAAACCCTACGAGCAGTACTTC.

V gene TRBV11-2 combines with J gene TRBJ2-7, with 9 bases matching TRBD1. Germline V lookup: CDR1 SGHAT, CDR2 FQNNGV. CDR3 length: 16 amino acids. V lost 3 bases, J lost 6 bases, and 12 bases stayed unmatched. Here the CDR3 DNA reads TGTGCCAGCAGCTTCGTACCGGGACAGGGATCGGGCGAGCAGTACTTC. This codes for CASSFVPGQGSGEQYF.

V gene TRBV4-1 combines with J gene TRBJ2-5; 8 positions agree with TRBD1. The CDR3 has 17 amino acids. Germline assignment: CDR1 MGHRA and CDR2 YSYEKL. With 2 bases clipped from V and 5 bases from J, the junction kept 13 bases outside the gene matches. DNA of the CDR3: TGCGCCAGCAGCCAAAAAGGAGGCCAGGGGGCACGGGAGACCCAGTACTTC. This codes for CASSQKGGQGARETQYF.

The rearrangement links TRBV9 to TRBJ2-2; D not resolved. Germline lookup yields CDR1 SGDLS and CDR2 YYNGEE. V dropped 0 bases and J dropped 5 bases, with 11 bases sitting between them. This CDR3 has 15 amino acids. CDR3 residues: CASSVDGAETGELFF. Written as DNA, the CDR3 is TGTGCCAGCAGCGTAGATGGAGCTGAGACCGGGGAGCTGTTTTTT.

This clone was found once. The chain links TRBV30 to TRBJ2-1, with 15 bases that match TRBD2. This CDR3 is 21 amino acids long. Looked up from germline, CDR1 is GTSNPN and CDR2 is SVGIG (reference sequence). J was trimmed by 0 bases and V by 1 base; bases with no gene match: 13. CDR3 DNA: TGTGCCTGGAGTGCGACCCCGGGACTAGCGGGGGGCGTAGGCTCCTACAATGAGCAGTTCTTC. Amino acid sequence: CAWSATPGLAGGVGSYNEQFF.

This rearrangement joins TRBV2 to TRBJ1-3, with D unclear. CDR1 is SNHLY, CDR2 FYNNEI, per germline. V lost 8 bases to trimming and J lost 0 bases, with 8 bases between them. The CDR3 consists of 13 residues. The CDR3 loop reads CASGSYSGNTIYF. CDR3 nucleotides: TGTGCCAGCGGGAGTTACTCTGGAAACACCATATATTTT. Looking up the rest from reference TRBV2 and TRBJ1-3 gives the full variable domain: EPEVTQTPSHQVTQMGQEVILRCVPISNHLYFYWYRQILGQKVEFLVSFYNNEISEKSEIFDDQFSVERPDGSNFTLKIRSTKLEDSAMYFCASGSYSGNTIYFGEGSWLTVV.

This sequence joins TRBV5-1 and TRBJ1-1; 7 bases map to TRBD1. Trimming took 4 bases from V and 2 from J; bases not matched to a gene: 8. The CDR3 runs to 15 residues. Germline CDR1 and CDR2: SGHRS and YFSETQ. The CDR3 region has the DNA TGCGCCAGCAGCCCATACGACAGGGTAAACACTGAAGCTTTCTTT. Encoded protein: CASSPYDRVNTEAFF.